These T cell receptor beta chains were read from a single sample in a study of Ad26.COV2.S vaccination and SARS-CoV-2 variants. Method: immunoSEQ multiplex PCR; TCRdb's copy keeps in-frame clones and lacks some. The top ten clones hold approximately 1.5% of a sample with hundreds of thousands of clones, around 90% of them seen once. The sample in question was peripheral blood, obtained in a trial of Ad26.COV2.S vaccine versus placebo. The source of these receptors is a person between 18 and 65 years old who received the Ad26.COV2.S COVID-19 vaccine or a placebo. Each CDR3 is given with its conserved first and last residue.

j_gene	v_gene	CDR3aa
TRBJ2-7	TRBV11-1	CASSLVLGQGSYEQYF
TRBJ1-5	TRBV5-1	CASSLAGQSNQPQHF
TRBJ2-2	TRBV27	CASSLGPVGELFF
TRBJ1-3	TRBV3-1/TRBV3-2	CASSATRGAYGNTIYF
TRBJ1-2	TRBV7-6	CASSHDSFYGYTF
TRBJ1-5	TRBV18	CASSPGENQPQHF
TRBJ2-5	TRBV11-2	CASSLNTARQETQYF
TRBJ1-2	TRBV4-2	CASSQEYGYTF
TRBJ2-2	TRBV5-6	CASSLGLAVGELFF
TRBJ1-1	TRBV19	CASSINLNTEAFF
TRBJ2-7	TRBV12-3/TRBV12-4	CASRLAGGSEQYF
TRBJ1-5	TRBV19	CATGRYDNQPQHF
TRBJ2-7	TRBV19	CASSIGRLSYEQYF
TRBJ1-5	TRBV3-1/TRBV3-2	CASSQDGGISNQPQHF
TRBJ2-3	TRBV7-3	CASSVSGGVPYF
TRBJ2-6	TRBV7-8	CASSSGHSLGSGANVLTF
TRBJ2-3	TRBV4-3	CASSQDGPRTGANRGDTQYF
TRBJ1-2	TRBV6-6	CASSSALTVYGYTF
TRBJ1-5	TRBV15	CATSRGLDSSNQPQHF
TRBJ1-5	TRBV4-2	CASSQPDRGHQPQHF
TRBJ2-5	TRBV10-3	CAISVTQGAGETQYF
TRBJ2-5	TRBV12-2	CASRSLAPGAETQYF
TRBJ1-5	TRBV6-6	CAGGGGSDGNQPQHF
TRBJ2-3	TRBV5-6	CASSPTGTDTQYF